This T cell receptor beta chain was identified during a study of blood T cell repertoires in COVID-19. The assay was immunoSEQ multiplex PCR, and TCRdb's table has in-frame clones only and misses some. Of fewer than 60,000 clones listed, about nine tenths are singletons. Trimming removed 1 base at V and 0 bases at J, with 13 bases between. CDR3 length: 16 amino acids. The germline gives CDR1 SGHTA, CDR2 FQGNSA. The sample taken for sequencing was peripheral blood. This TCR was sampled from a man of 80 years or more with active or convalescent COVID-19. The genes are TRBV7-2 and TRBJ2-7; weak D call: TRBD1 (5 bases). The CDR3 region is CASSLELSGISYEQYF. The CDR3 DNA reads TGTGCCAGCAGCTTAGAACTGTCAGGGATCTCCTACGAGCAGTACTTC.